A selection of T cell receptor beta chains follows, all from one sample in a study of CD4 T cells in relation to SARS-CoV-2 and coronaviruses. Method: immunoSEQ multiplex PCR; TCRdb's copy keeps in-frame clones and lacks some. This table has about 20,000 clones, approximately 80% appearing once. Their antigens are not known. Sequencing was done on a sample of CD4+ T cells from PBMCs, cultured in vitro. The receptors shown here come from a human donor in good health. Each CDR3 is given with its conserved first and last residue. D genes are given only for firm matches. Size is stated for part of the rows, as once, few or many counts, or as a class when the clone is expanded.

TGTGCCAGCAGTTTTAATTCATTCACCGGGGAGCTGTTTTTT	CASSFNSFTGELFF	-	-	TRBJ2-2	TRBV27
TGTGCCAGCAGCTTACGCCTAGCGGGACGTACAGATACGCAGTATTTT	CASSLRLAGRTDTQYF	-	TRBD2	TRBJ2-3	TRBV7-9
TGTGCCAGCAGTGACGGAGGGGACGGGGCCAACGTCCTGACTTTC	CASSDGGDGANVLTF	few	-	TRBJ2-6	TRBV6-4
TGTGCCATCAGTGGTAAGGCTGGCACTGAAGCTTTCTTT	CAISGKAGTEAFF	once	-	TRBJ1-1	TRBV10-3
TGTGCCAGTACCCTCCCCCGGGACACTTACAACACCGGGGAGCTGTTTTTT	CASTLPRDTYNTGELFF	-	-	TRBJ2-2	TRBV19
TGCGCCAGCAGCTTAAAGGGACTCCACACCGGGGAGCTGTTTTTT	CASSLKGLHTGELFF	few	-	TRBJ2-2	TRBV5-1
TGTGCCAGCAGGACAGCCTCTGGAAACACCATATATTTT	CASRTASGNTIYF	-	-	TRBJ1-3	TRBV6-5
TGTGCCAGCAGCCGAACTAGTCTCTCCTACAATGAGCAGTTCTTC	CASSRTSLSYNEQFF	-	-	TRBJ2-1	TRBV21-1
TGCGCCAGCACTCTGGACAGAGACTACGAGCAGTACTTC	CASTLDRDYEQYF	few	-	TRBJ2-7	TRBV5-1
TGCGCCAGCAGCCAAGATCACCCCTACGAGCAGTACTTC	CASSQDHPYEQYF	-	-	TRBJ2-7	TRBV4-1
TGTGCTAGTGGTTCCGGGGAGTCCACAGATACGCAGTATTTT	CASGSGESTDTQYF	-	-	TRBJ2-3	TRBV12-5
TGTGCCTGGAGCCCTGTCAGCAATGAGCAGTTCTTC	CAWSPVSNEQFF	-	-	TRBJ2-1	TRBV30
TGTGCCAGCAGTTCAGGGGGCGTTCAGCCCCAGCATTTT	CASSSGGVQPQHF	-	TRBD1	TRBJ1-5	TRBV6-2/TRBV6-3
TGCGCCAGCAGCCGTACTAGCGGGAGTTCCTACAATGAGCAGTTCTTC	CASSRTSGSSYNEQFF	-	TRBD2	TRBJ2-1	TRBV4-1
TGCGCCAGCAGCTTGAGCGGAAGCTCCTACGAGCAGTACTTC	CASSLSGSSYEQYF	-	-	TRBJ2-7	TRBV5-1
TGTGCCAGCAGCTCCGGGGGGGCGGGAGGGAGATCGGAGACCCAGTACTTC	CASSSGGAGGRSETQYF	-	TRBD2	TRBJ2-5	TRBV5-5
TGTGCCAGCAGTGAACCTAGCGGTACCGGGGAGCTGTTTTTT	CASSEPSGTGELFF	-	TRBD2	TRBJ2-2	TRBV2
TGTGCCAGCAGCTTAGAAGGGCGGGATAGGGAGCAGTACTTC	CASSLEGRDREQYF	-	-	TRBJ2-7	TRBV5-4